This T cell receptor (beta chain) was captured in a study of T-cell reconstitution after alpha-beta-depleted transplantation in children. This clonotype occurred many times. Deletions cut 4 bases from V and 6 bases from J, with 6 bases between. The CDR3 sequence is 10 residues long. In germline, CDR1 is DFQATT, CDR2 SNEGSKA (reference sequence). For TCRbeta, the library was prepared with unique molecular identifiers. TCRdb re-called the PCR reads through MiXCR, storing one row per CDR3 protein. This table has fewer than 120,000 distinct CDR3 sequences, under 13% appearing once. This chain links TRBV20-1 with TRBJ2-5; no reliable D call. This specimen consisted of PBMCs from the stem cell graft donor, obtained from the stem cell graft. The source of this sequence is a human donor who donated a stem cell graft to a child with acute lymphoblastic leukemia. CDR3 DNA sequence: TGCAGTGCTAATGAGCAGACCCAGTACTTC. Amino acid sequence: CSANEQTQYF.